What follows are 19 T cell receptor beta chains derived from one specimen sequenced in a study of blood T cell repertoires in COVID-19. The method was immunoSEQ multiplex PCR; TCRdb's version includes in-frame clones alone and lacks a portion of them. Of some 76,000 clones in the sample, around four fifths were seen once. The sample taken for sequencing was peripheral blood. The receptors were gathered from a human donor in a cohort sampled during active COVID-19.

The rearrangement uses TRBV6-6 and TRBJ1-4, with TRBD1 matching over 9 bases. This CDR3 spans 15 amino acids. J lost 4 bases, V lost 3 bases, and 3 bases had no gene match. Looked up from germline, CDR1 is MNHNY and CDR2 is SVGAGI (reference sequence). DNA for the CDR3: TGTGCCAGCAGTTATGGGACAGGGCTTAATGAAAAACTGTTTTTT. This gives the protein CASSYGTGLNEKLFF.

The CDR3 protein is CASSRQGNTEAFF. CDR3 nucleotide sequence: TGTGCCAGTAGTAGACAGGGGAACACTGAAGCTTTCTTT. This sequence joins TRBV19 and TRBJ1-1; 7 bases match TRBD1. After removal of 4 bases from V and 1 base from J, the junction contained 0 bases not matched to a gene. CDR1 LNHDA and CDR2 SQIVND come from the germline V gene (reference sequence). The CDR3 runs 13 residues.

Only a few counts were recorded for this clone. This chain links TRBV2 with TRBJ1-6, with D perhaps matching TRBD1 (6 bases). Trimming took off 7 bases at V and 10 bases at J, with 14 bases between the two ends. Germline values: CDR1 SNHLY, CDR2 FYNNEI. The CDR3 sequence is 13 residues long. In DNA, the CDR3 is TGTGCCAGCAACTCCGGGGGGGCGTCACCCCTCCACTTT. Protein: CASNSGGASPLHF.

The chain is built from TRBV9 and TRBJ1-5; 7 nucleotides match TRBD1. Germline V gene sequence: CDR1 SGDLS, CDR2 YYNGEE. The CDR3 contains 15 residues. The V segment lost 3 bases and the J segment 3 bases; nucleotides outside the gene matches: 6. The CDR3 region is CASSATGEPNQPQHF. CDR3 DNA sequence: TGTGCCAGCAGCGCCACAGGGGAACCCAATCAGCCCCAGCATTTT.

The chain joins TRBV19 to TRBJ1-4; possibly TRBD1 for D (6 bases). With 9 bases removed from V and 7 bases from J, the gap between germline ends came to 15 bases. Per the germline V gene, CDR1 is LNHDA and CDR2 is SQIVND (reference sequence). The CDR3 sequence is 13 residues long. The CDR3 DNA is TGTGCCAGCGGACTCCAAGGGGGTGAAAAACTGTTTTTT. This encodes CASGLQGGEKLFF.

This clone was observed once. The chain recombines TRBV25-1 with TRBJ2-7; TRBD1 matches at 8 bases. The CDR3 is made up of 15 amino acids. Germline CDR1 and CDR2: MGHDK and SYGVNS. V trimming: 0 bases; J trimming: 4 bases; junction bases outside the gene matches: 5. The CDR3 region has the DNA TGTGCCAGCAGTGAATACGGGACAGGAATATACGAGCAGTACTTC. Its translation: CASSEYGTGIYEQYF.

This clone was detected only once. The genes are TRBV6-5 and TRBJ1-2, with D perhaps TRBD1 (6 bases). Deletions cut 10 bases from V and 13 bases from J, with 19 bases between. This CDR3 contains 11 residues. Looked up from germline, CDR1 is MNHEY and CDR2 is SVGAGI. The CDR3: CATIARGACTF. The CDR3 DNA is TGTGCCACCATAGCCCGGGGGGCCTGCACCTTC.

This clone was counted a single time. The CDR3, as DNA: TGTGCCAGCAGCTTTTGGGACAGGCGCACAGATACGCAGTATTTT. Encoded protein: CASSFWDRRTDTQYF. The V and J genes are TRBV5-6 and TRBJ2-3; 8 nucleotides match TRBD1. Germline values: CDR1 SGHDT, CDR2 YYEEEE. Trimming cost V 2 bases and J 1 base; bases outside gene matches: 3. There are 15 residues in the CDR3.

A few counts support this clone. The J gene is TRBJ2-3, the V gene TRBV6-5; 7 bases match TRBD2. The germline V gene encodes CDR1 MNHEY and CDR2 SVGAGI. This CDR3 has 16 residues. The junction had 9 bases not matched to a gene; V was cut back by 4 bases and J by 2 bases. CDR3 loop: CASSSEAGPYTDTQYF. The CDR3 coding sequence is TGTGCCAGCAGTTCCGAAGCGGGGCCCTACACAGATACGCAGTATTTT.

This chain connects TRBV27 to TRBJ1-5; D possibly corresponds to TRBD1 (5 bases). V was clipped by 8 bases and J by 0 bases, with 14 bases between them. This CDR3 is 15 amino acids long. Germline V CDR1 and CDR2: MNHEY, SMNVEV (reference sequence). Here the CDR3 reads CASRRQWNSNQPQHF. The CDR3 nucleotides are TGTGCCAGCCGTCGACAGTGGAATAGCAATCAGCCCCAGCATTTT.

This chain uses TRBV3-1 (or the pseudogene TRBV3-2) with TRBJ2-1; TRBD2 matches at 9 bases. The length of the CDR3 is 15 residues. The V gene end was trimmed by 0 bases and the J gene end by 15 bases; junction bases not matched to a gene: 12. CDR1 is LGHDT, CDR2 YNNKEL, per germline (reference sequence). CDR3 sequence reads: CASSQDRVAGAPGFF. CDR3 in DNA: TGTGCCAGCAGCCAAGATCGGGTAGCGGGGGCCCCGGGGTTCTTC.

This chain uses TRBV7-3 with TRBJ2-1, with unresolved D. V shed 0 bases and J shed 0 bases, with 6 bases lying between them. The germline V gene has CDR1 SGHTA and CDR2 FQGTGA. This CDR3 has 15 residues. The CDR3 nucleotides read TGTGCCAGCAGCTTAACTACGAGCTCCTACAATGAGCAGTTCTTC. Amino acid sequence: CASSLTTSSYNEQFF. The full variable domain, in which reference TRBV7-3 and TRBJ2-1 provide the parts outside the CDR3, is GAGVSQTPSNKVTEKGKYVELRCDPISGHTALYWYRQSLGQGPEFLIYFQGTGAADDSGLPNDRFFAVRPEGSVSTLKIQRTERGDSAVYLCASSLTTSSYNEQFFGPGTRLTVL.

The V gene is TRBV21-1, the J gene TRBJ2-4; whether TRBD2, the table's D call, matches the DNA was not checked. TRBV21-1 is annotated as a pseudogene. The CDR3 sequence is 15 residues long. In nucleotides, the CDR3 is TGTGCCAGCAGCAAAGTGTGCGGGGGAAAAAACATTCAGTACTTC. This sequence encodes CASSKVCGGKNIQYF.

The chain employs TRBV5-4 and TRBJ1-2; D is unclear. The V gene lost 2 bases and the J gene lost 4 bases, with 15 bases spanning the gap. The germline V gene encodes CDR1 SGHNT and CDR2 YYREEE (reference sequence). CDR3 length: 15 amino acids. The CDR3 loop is CASSFRQSLGYGYTF. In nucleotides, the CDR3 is TGTGCCAGCAGCTTTCGTCAGAGCCTAGGCTATGGCTACACCTTC.

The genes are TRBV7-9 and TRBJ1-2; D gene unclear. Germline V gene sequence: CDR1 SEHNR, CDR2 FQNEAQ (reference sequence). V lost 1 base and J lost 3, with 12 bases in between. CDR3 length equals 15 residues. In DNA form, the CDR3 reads TGTGCCAGCAGCTTAGATTTGGCCCGGGACTATGGCTACACCTTC. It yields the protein CASSLDLARDYGYTF.

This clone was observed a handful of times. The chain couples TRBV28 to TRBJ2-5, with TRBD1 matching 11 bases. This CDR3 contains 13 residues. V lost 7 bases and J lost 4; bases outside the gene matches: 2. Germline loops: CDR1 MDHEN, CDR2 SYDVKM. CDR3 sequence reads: CASTDRGRETQYF. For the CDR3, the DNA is TGTGCCAGCACGGACAGGGGGCGAGAGACCCAGTACTTC.

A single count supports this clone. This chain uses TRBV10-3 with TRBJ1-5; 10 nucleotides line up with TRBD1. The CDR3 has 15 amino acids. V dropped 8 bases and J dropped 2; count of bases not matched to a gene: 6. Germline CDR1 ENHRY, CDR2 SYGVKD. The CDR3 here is CAIDAGTGGNQPQHF. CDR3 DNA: TGTGCCATCGACGCAGGGACAGGGGGCAATCAGCCCCAGCATTTT.

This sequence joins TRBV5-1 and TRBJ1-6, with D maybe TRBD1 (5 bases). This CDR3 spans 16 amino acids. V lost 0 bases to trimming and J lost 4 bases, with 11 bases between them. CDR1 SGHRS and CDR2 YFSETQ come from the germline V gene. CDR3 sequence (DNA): TGCGCCAGCAGCTTGGCCGGGGGACGGTATAATTCACCCCTCCACTTT. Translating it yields CASSLAGGRYNSPLHF.

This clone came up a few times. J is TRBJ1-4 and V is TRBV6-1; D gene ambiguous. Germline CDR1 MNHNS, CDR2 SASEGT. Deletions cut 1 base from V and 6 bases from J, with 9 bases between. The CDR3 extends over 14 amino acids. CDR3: CASSEGGVDEKLFF. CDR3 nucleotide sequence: TGTGCCAGCAGTGAAGGGGGAGTCGATGAAAAACTGTTTTTT.